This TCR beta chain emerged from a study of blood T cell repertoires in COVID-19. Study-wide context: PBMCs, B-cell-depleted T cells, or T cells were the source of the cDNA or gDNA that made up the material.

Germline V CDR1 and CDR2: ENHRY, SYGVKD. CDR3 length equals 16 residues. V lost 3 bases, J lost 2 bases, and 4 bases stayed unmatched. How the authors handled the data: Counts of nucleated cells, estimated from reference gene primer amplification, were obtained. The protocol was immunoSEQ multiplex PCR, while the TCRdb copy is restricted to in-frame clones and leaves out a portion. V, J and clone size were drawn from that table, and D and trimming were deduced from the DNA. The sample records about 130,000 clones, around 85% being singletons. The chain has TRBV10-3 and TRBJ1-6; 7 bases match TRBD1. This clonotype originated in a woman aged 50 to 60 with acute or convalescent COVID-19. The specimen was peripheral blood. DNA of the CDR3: TGTGCCATCAGTGATTCAACAGGGGCCTATAATTCACCCCTCCACTTT. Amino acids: CAISDSTGAYNSPLHF.